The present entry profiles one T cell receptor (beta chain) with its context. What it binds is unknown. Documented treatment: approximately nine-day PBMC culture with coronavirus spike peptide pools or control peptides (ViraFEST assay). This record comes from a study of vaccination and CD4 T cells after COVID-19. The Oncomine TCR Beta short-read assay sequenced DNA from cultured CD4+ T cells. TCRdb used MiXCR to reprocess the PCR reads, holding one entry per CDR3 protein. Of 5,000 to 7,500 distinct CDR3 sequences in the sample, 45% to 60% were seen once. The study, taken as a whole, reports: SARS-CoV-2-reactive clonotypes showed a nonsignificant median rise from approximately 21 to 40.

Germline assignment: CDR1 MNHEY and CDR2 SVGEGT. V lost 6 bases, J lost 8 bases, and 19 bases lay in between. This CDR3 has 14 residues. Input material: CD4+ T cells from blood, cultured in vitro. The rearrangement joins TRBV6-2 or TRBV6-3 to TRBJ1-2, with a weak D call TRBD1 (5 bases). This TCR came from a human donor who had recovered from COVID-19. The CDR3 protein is CASSPTGDRGGYTF. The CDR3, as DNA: TGTGCCAGCAGCCCGACCGGGGACCGCGGAGGCTACACCTTC.